Shown below are 20 T cell receptor beta chains from a single sample sequenced in a study of shared clonotypes between healthy human individuals. The method was immunoSEQ multiplex PCR; TCRdb's version includes in-frame clones alone and lacks a portion of them. The sample carries about 100,000 clones, 60% to 75% recorded once. The sample taken for sequencing was memory CD8+ T cells sorted from blood. Subset indicated: CD45RO+ cells pooled with CCR7-negative TemRA cells. The receptors originated from a man aged 30-40 years in good health.

This rearrangement joins TRBV6-1 to TRBJ1-2; no clear D gene. Germline loops: CDR1 MNHNS, CDR2 SASEGT. This CDR3 is 14 amino acids long. V dropped 6 bases and J dropped 6 bases, with 17 bases sitting between them. The CDR3 region has the DNA TGTGCCAGCAGCGGTCGGGGAACTAGTGATGGCTACACCTTC. This translates into CASSGRGTSDGYTF.

This clone was seen repeatedly, ten times or more. The V call is TRBV10-2, the J call TRBJ2-7; D uncertain. Trimming removed 4 bases from V and 3 bases from J, with 13 bases in between. Germline CDR1 WSHSY, CDR2 SAAADI. The CDR3 has 14 residues. The CDR3 is CASSGPVDNYEQYF. CDR3 sequence (DNA): TGCGCCAGCAGTGGGCCAGTCGACAACTACGAGCAGTACTTC.

This clone was seen a few times. The chain links TRBV6-6 to TRBJ1-5, with 9 nucleotides matching TRBD1. Trimming at V came to 5 bases and at J to 4 bases, leaving 9 bases not matched to a gene. CDR3 length equals 16 residues. The V gene's germline CDR1 is MNHNY and CDR2 SVGAGI (reference sequence). The CDR3 protein is CASSHRDRARNQPQHF. Here the CDR3 DNA reads TGTGCCAGCAGTCACCGGGACAGGGCTCGGAATCAGCCCCAGCATTTT.

This clone qualifies as medium-sized. Other DNA sequences in the same sample also yield this CDR3. The chain employs TRBV27 and TRBJ1-2; no clear D. V was pared by 1 base and J by 4 bases, with 7 bases between. Germline assignment: CDR1 MNHEY and CDR2 SMNVEV (reference sequence). The CDR3 length is 13 residues. The CDR3 spells CASSLFSGYGYTF. The CDR3 region has the DNA TGTGCCAGCAGTTTATTTTCAGGCTATGGCTACACCTTC.

The rearrangement uses TRBV29-1 and TRBJ2-5, with D possibly TRBD1 on 5 matching bases. In germline, CDR1 is SQVTM, CDR2 ANQGSEA. V dropped 6 bases and J dropped 7 bases, with 21 bases sitting between them. This CDR3 contains 14 residues. The CDR3 region has the DNA TGCAGCGTAGCAGACAGCTCCGGCGTTGGGACCCAGTACTTC. Amino acid sequence: CSVADSSGVGTQYF.

The chain joins TRBV5-1 to TRBJ2-7; 7 bases are a match to TRBD1. Trimming at V came to 3 bases and at J to 2 bases, leaving 5 bases not matched to a gene. The CDR3 runs 14 residues. The V gene's germline CDR1 is SGHRS and CDR2 YFSETQ. CDR3 protein: CASSSGTDTYEQYF. CDR3 bases: TGCGCCAGCAGCTCGGGGACAGATACCTACGAGCAGTACTTC.

A word on this clone: Other DNA sequences in this specimen translate into the identical CDR3. The DNA for the CDR3 is TGCGCCAGCAGTCGGGGACTGAACTCCTACGAGCAGTACTTC. This codes for CASSRGLNSYEQYF. V gene TRBV4-1 combines with J gene TRBJ2-7; possible D gene TRBD2, 6 bases. The ends were cut back, 6 bases at V and 0 bases at J, with 12 bases in the middle. Germline loops: CDR1 MGHRA, CDR2 YSYEKL. The CDR3 sequence is 14 residues long.

CDR3 amino acids: CASSPPSETAHDKHSNQPQHF. The CDR3 nucleotides read TGTGCCAGCTCACCACCATCTGAGACAGCCCATGACAAACATAGCAATCAGCCCCAGCATTTT. The rearrangement uses TRBV18 and TRBJ1-5, with TRBD1 as a possible D gene (5 bases). This CDR3 spans 21 amino acids. The V gene's germline CDR1 is KGHSH and CDR2 LQKENI. The ends were cut back, 0 bases at V and 0 bases at J, with 24 bases in the middle.

CDR3 sequence reads: CASRQDRGRFEQYF. CDR3 DNA: TGTGCCAGCAGACAAGACAGGGGGCGATTCGAGCAGTACTTC. The chain uses TRBV28 and TRBJ2-7; 10 bases agree with TRBD1. There are 14 residues in the CDR3. With 6 bases clipped from V and 6 bases from J, the junction kept 8 bases outside the gene matches. The germline CDR1 and CDR2 sequences are MDHEN and SYDVKM.

The J gene is TRBJ2-7, the V gene TRBV4-2; a possible D gene is TRBD2 (7 bases). The CDR3 is made up of 17 amino acids. The V gene's germline CDR1 is LGHNA and CDR2 YNFKEQ. Trimming shortened V by 2 bases and J by 0 bases, and 17 bases separated the two germline ends. CDR3 residues: CASSQLASGGLSYEQYF. The CDR3 DNA reads as TGTGCCAGCAGCCAACTGGCGTCCGGGGGGCTCTCCTACGAGCAGTACTTC.

This clone was seen a handful of times. The chain joins TRBV5-4 to TRBJ2-1, with 7 positions matching TRBD2. This CDR3 region has 15 residues. V shed 2 bases, J shed 9 bases, and the junction held 11 bases outside the gene matches. Germline values: CDR1 SGHNT, CDR2 YYREEE (reference sequence). CDR3 sequence (DNA): TGTGCCAGCAGCTTATTCAGCGGGACCGCCGGTGAGCAGTTCTTC. This encodes CASSLFSGTAGEQFF. Filled out from reference TRBV5-4 and TRBJ2-1, the complete variable domain reads ETGVTQSPTHLIKTRGQQVTLRCSSQSGHNTVSWYQQALGQGPQFIFQYYREEENGRGNFPPRFSGLQFPNYSSELNVNALELDDSALYLCASSLFSGTAGEQFFGPGTRLTVL.

This clone has more than one count but fewer than ten. The rearrangement uses TRBV10-1 and TRBJ2-1; 10 positions agree with TRBD2. Germline loops: CDR1 WNHNN, CDR2 SYGVQD (reference sequence). The V gene end was trimmed by 3 bases and the J gene end by 10 bases; junction bases not matched to a gene: 6. This CDR3 contains 14 residues. The CDR3: CASSDGLAGVEQFF. The CDR3 DNA is TGCGCCAGCAGTGATGGGCTAGCGGGAGTCGAGCAGTTCTTC.

The chain recombines TRBV10-3 with TRBJ1-3; D remains ambiguous. The CDR3 has 11 residues. CDR1 ENHRY and CDR2 SYGVKD come from the germline V gene. The V end was cut by 4 bases, the J end by 8 bases, with 6 bases between. This chain's CDR3 is CAISVADTIYF. The DNA of the CDR3 is TGTGCCATCAGTGTGGCGGACACCATATATTTT.

V gene TRBV5-1 combines with J gene TRBJ2-7, with TRBD1 as a possible D gene (7 bases). The germline V and J ends were trimmed by 0 bases and 4 bases, with 14 bases remaining between them. Germline CDR1 is SGHRS and CDR2 is YFSETQ. The CDR3 spans 15 residues. The CDR3 bases are TGCGCCAGCAGCTTGGCCGGGGGACAGTTTTACGAGCAGTACTTC. Translation gives CASSLAGGQFYEQYF.

The chain couples TRBV11-3 to TRBJ2-1, with 7 bases lining up with TRBD2. This CDR3 has 15 amino acids. Germline CDR1 is SGHNT and CDR2 is YENEEA. V lost 2 bases, J lost 5 bases, and 6 bases stayed unmatched. The CDR3 region is CASSLYLAGNNEQFF. For the CDR3, the DNA is TGTGCCAGCAGCTTATACTTAGCGGGTAACAATGAGCAGTTCTTC.

This sequence joins TRBV7-2 and TRBJ2-5; 7 bases align to TRBD1. Per the germline V gene, CDR1 is SGHTA and CDR2 is FQGNSA. Trimming at V came to 3 bases and at J to 5 bases, leaving 6 bases not matched to a gene. This CDR3 is 14 amino acids long. This chain's CDR3 is CASSFNRGKETQYF. CDR3 DNA: TGTGCCAGCAGCTTTAACAGGGGCAAGGAGACCCAGTACTTC.

This clone was seen a few times. The genes are TRBV9 and TRBJ1-5; D is ambiguous. V lost 0 bases to trimming and J lost 4 bases, with 8 bases between them. From germline, CDR1 is SGDLS and CDR2 YYNGEE. The CDR3 is 14 residues long. In DNA, the CDR3 is TGTGCCAGCAGCGTAGACGGGGAGAATCAGCCCCAGCATTTT. Its translation is CASSVDGENQPQHF.

The CDR3: CAWRVAAVPDTQYF. CDR3 coding DNA: TGTGCCTGGAGGGTAGCGGCGGTGCCAGATACGCAGTATTTT. V and J are TRBV30 and TRBJ2-3; D might be TRBD2 (6 bases). CDR1 is GTSNPN and CDR2 is SVGIG in the germline V gene (reference sequence). V was shortened by 3 bases and J by 4 bases, with 14 bases between the two germline ends. This CDR3 region has 14 residues.

V is TRBV11-2 and J is TRBJ2-6; D remains ambiguous. V dropped 1 base and J dropped 2 bases, with 12 bases sitting between them. Germline assignment: CDR1 SGHAT and CDR2 FQNNGV. This CDR3 is 17 amino acids long. In DNA, the CDR3 is TGTGCCAGCAGCTTAGTTGAGGCGTTGACTGGGGCCAACGTCCTGACTTTC. Protein sequence: CASSLVEALTGANVLTF. Based on the CDR3 plus reference TRBV11-2 and TRBJ2-6, the full variable domain is EAGVAQSPRYKIIEKRQSVAFWCNPISGHATLYWYQQILGQGPKLLIQFQNNGVVDDSQLPKDRFSAERLKGVDSTLKIQPAKLEDSAVYLCASSLVEALTGANVLTFGAGSRLTVL.

The chain joins TRBV15 to TRBJ1-3; the match to TRBD1 covers 9 bases. The CDR3 has 15 residues. V dropped 7 bases and J dropped 4; count of bases not matched to a gene: 8. Germline values: CDR1 LNHNV, CDR2 YYDKDF (reference sequence). In nucleotides, the CDR3 is TGTGCCACCACGAAAGCGGGACAGGGCGGAAACACCATATATTTT. This encodes CATTKAGQGGNTIYF.